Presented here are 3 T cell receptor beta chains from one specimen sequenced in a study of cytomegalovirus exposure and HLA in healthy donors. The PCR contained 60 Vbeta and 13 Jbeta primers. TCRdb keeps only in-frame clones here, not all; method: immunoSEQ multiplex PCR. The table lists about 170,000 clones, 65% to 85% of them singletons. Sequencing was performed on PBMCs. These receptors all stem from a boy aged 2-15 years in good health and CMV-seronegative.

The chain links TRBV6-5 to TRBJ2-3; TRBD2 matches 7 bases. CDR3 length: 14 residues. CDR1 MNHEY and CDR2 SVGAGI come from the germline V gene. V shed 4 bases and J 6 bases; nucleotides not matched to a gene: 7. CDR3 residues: CASSLGGDRDTQYF. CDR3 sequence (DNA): TGTGCCAGCAGTTTGGGAGGGGACCGGGATACGCAGTATTTT.

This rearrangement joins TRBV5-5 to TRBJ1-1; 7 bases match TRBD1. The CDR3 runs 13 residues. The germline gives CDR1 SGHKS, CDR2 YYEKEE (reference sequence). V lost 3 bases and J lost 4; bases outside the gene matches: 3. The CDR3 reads CASSSQGFTEAFF. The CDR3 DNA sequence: TGTGCCAGCAGCTCACAGGGGTTCACTGAAGCTTTCTTT.

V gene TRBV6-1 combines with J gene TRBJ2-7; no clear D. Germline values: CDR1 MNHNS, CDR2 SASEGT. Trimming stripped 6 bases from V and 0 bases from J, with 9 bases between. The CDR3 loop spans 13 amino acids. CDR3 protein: CASRAGSSYEQYV. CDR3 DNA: TGTGCCAGCAGGGCAGGCAGCTCCTACGAGCAGTACGTC.